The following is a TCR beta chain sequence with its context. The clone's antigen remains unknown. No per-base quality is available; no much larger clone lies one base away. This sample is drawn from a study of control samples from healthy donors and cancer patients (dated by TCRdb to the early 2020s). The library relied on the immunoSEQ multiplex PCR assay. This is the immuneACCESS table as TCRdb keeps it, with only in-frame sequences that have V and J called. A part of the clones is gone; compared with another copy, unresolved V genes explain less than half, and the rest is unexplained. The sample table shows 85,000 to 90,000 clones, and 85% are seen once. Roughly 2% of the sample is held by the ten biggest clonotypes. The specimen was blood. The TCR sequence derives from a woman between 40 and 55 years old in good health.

The DNA sequence is TGCGCCAGCAGCTTGGTCTACAATGAGCAGTTCTTC. The encoded protein is CASSLVYNEQFF. Here the chain combines TRBV5-1 and TRBJ2-1, with no confident D gene call. Including the terminal cysteine and phenylalanine, the CDR3 comprises 12 residues. Only the CDR3 portion is preserved as DNA: 36 bases, with reading frame beginning at the first base. According to the germline V gene, CDR1 reads SGHRS and CDR2 reads YFSETQ. V and J are truncated by 0 bases and 3 bases respectively, leaving an intervening sequence of 1 base.